This T cell receptor beta chain comes out of a study of T cell repertoires in cytomegalovirus infection. Regarding the study as a whole: Identification of carriers of CMV plus the relevant HLA was performed using cumulative public TCR beta family frequency. HLA-C-restricted CMV clonotypes gave the most frequent clonotype in two of eight donors.

One entry per CDR3 protein results from TCRdb running MiXCR on the reads. The data contain 750,000 to 900,000 distinct CDR3 sequences, about 27% of them seen just once; the ten biggest clones take up 10% to 15%. Details on this clonotype: The antigen is unknown.

The CDR3 has 15 amino acids. The trim removed 5 bases at V and 2 bases at J, leaving 4 bases unmatched. The sequence came from a human donor in good health (CMV status not recorded). Some clones in this sample may be carry-over from other donors' samples. The chain carries TRBV12-3 or TRBV12-4 and TRBJ2-1, with 9 bases aligning to TRBD2. This specimen was cultured CD8+ T cells from PBMCs, taken from culture after CMV antigen stimulation. The CDR3 DNA follows: TGTGCCAGCAGTCCTCCTAGCGGGGCCTACAATGAGCAGTTCTTC. Translating it yields CASSPPSGAYNEQFF.